The 23 T cell receptor beta chains reported below all come from one sample, sequenced in a study of identical twins. TCRdb ran MiXCR on the 5' RACE reads and lists one entry per CDR3 protein. The sample contains about 660,000 distinct CDR3 sequences, about 9.4% of which appear only once. These data were likewise used in another study, on yellow fever vaccine responses in identical twins.

Sequencing input: PBMCs. These receptors were obtained from a woman aged 18-29 years in good health.

This clonotype was observed a handful of times. This chain joins TRBV5-1 and TRBJ2-7; 7 positions match TRBD2. V lost 0 bases and J lost 6; bases outside the gene matches: 3. Germline CDR1 and CDR2: SGHRS and YFSETQ. This CDR3 has 13 residues. For the CDR3, the DNA is TGCGCCAGCAGCTTGGATGGGGGGGGCGAGCAGTACTTC. It encodes CASSLDGGGEQYF.

This clonotype was recorded at least ten times. The genes are TRBV9 and TRBJ2-4, with D possibly called TRBD1 or TRBD2 (6 bases each). The ends were cut back, 3 bases at V and 0 bases at J, with 13 bases in the middle. The CDR3 totals 16 residues. Germline CDR1 and CDR2: SGDLS and YYNGEE. The CDR3 DNA sequence: TGTGCCAGCAGCGCACTAAAGGGGGGAGCCAAAAACATTCAGTACTTC. This encodes CASSALKGGAKNIQYF.

This clonotype was counted at least ten times. V usage is TRBV7-4 and J usage is TRBJ1-5; D remains unclear. Germline V gene data show CDR1 as SGHVT and CDR2 as SQSDAQ. V lost 1 base to trimming and J lost 0 bases, with 22 bases between them. This CDR3 comprises 20 residues. DNA for the CDR3: TGTGCCAGCAGCTTAGGCTCCGGCCAGCCCGAAACACATAGCAATCAGCCCCAGCATTTT. The encoded protein is CASSLGSGQPETHSNQPQHF.

This sequence joins TRBV11-2 and TRBJ2-7; no reliable D call. The germline V gene has CDR1 SGHAT and CDR2 FQNNGV. Trimming took off 1 base at V and 9 bases at J, with 13 bases between the two ends. The CDR3 covers 13 residues. The CDR3 loop reads CASSLGSALWQYF. DNA for the CDR3: TGTGCCAGCAGCTTAGGGTCAGCCTTGTGGCAGTACTTC.

The rearrangement uses TRBV9 and TRBJ2-5; tentative D call: TRBD1 (6 bases). The CDR3 spans 14 residues. CDR1 and CDR2 (germline): SGDLS, YYNGEE. V was cut by 1 base and J by 4 bases, with 11 bases left in between. As DNA, the CDR3 is TGTGCCAGCAGCGTAACAGGGTTCGGAGAGACCCAGTACTTC. It yields the protein CASSVTGFGETQYF.

Only a few counts were recorded for this clonotype. The rearrangement links TRBV6-5 to TRBJ2-5, with TRBD1 matching 8 bases. Germline CDR1 and CDR2: MNHEY and SVGAGI. Trimming removed 4 bases from V and 2 bases from J; junction bases left unmatched: 9. This CDR3 is built from 16 residues. This chain's CDR3 is CASSLQGQGGQETQYF. CDR3 DNA: TGTGCCAGCAGTTTACAAGGACAGGGAGGTCAAGAGACCCAGTACTTC.

The V and J genes are TRBV14 and TRBJ2-3; 13 positions agree with TRBD2. CDR3 size: 22 residues. CDR1 is SGHDN and CDR2 is FVKESK in the germline V gene. V was clipped by 5 bases and J by 0 bases; unmatched bases: 20. CDR3 sequence (DNA): TGTGCCAGCAGCGCCGGACAGACTAGCGGGAGGCTGGTTCCTTCTAGCACAGATACGCAGTATTTT. It yields the protein CASSAGQTSGRLVPSSTDTQYF.

In this sample, this clonotype turned up a few times. The chain joins TRBV6-2 or TRBV6-3 to TRBJ1-2; D is ambiguous. The germline CDR1 and CDR2 sequences are MNHEY and SVGEGT. V was pared by 6 bases and J by 7 bases, with 12 bases between. This CDR3 is 12 amino acids long. The CDR3 nucleotides read TGTGCCAGCAGACTCCTGGGGTTTGGCTACACCTTC. Protein sequence: CASRLLGFGYTF.

The chain couples TRBV6-1 to TRBJ2-1; perhaps TRBD1 as D (5 bases). The germline V and J ends were trimmed by 7 bases and 1 base, with 14 bases remaining between them. This CDR3 is 15 amino acids long. Germline-derived CDR1 and CDR2 are MNHNS and SASEGT. CDR3 loop: CASMARAGSYNEQFF. In DNA, the CDR3 is TGTGCCAGCATGGCCAGGGCAGGGTCCTACAATGAGCAGTTCTTC.

About this clonotype itself: Since a much larger clone is just one base distant, this may be a read error. The conserved phenylalanine or tryptophan is not found at the CDR3 terminus, so this likely reflects a read error. The chain recombines TRBV3-1 with TRBJ2-7, with D uncertain. The ends were cut back, 4 bases at V and 7 bases at J, with 14 bases in the middle. Germline lookup yields CDR1 LGHDT and CDR2 YNNKEL (reference sequence). The CDR3 has 13 residues. CDR3 sequence: CASSLLPDGEQYL. For the CDR3, the DNA is TGTGCCAGCAGCCTCCTGCCCGACGGAGAGCAGTACCTC.

The chain has TRBV14 and TRBJ2-1; possible D gene TRBD2, 5 bases. The CDR3 extends over 15 amino acids. Deletions cut 1 base from V and 0 bases from J, with 7 bases between. Germline V gene lookup returns CDR1 SGHDN and CDR2 FVKESK. CDR3 bases: TGTGCCAGCAGCCAAGGGACTGCCTCCTACAATGAGCAGTTCTTC. Translated, it gives CASSQGTASYNEQFF.

There are a few counts of this clonotype. The chain uses TRBV7-2 and TRBJ2-7; D remains unclear. From germline, CDR1 is SGHTA and CDR2 FQGNSA. The CDR3 covers 14 residues. Trimming took off 1 base at V and 4 bases at J, with 11 bases between the two ends. The CDR3 nucleotides read TGTGCCAGCAGCTTAGGGCTAGGAAATTACGAGCAGTACTTC. As protein: CASSLGLGNYEQYF.

The rearrangement joins TRBV6-2 or TRBV6-3 to TRBJ2-1; D is unclear. Germline loops: CDR1 MNHEY, CDR2 SVGEGT. The CDR3 is made up of 14 amino acids. V was clipped by 2 bases and J by 8 bases, with 13 bases between them. CDR3 nucleotide sequence: TGTGCCAGCAGTTACCTGCAGGCCCGGGATGAGCAGTTCTTC. Protein product: CASSYLQARDEQFF.

This clonotype was detected many times. The chain recombines TRBV12-3 or TRBV12-4 with TRBJ1-2, with 7 bases matching TRBD1. CDR3 length equals 15 residues. The junction had 6 bases not matched to a gene; V was cut back by 1 base and J by 4 bases. Here the CDR3 DNA reads TGTGCCAGCAGTTTAGAGGGACAGACTCTCTATGGCTACACCTTC. This encodes CASSLEGQTLYGYTF.

Many counts were recorded for this clonotype. V usage is TRBV29-1 and J usage is TRBJ2-2; 7 bases align to TRBD1. The CDR3 has 14 amino acids. From germline, CDR1 is SQVTM and CDR2 ANQGSEA. The V segment lost 4 bases and the J segment 5 bases; nucleotides outside the gene matches: 7. The CDR3, as DNA: TGCAGCGTTGGAGGGGGCTTGGGTACCGGGGAGCTGTTTTTT. Protein sequence: CSVGGGLGTGELFF.

V usage is TRBV2 and J usage is TRBJ2-3, with D perhaps TRBD2 (6 bases). The CDR3 runs to 15 residues. V was trimmed by 7 bases and J by 2 bases, leaving 16 bases between them. Germline CDR1 is SNHLY and CDR2 is FYNNEI. CDR3 loop: CASTATGVHTDTQYF. DNA of the CDR3: TGTGCCAGCACGGCGACGGGGGTACACACAGATACGCAGTATTTT.

This clonotype was found a few times. The rearrangement uses TRBV6-5 and TRBJ2-1, with 11 nucleotides matching TRBD2. CDR1 and CDR2 from the germline V gene are MNHEY and SVGAGI. The CDR3 is 16 amino acids. The ends lost 7 bases at V and 1 base at J; junction bases unmatched: 6. This CDR3 is CASMLAGGPSYNEQFF. DNA of the CDR3: TGTGCCAGCATGTTAGCGGGAGGGCCTTCCTACAATGAGCAGTTCTTC.

This clonotype showed up many times. This chain joins TRBV20-1 and TRBJ1-4, with D tentatively TRBD1 (5 bases). Germline V gives CDR1 DFQATT, CDR2 SNEGSKA (reference sequence). V was clipped by 1 base and J by 5 bases, with 23 bases between them. This CDR3 region has 18 residues. The chain's CDR3 is CSARGSQIGGQINEKLFF. CDR3 DNA sequence: TGCAGTGCTAGAGGCTCACAGATCGGGGGTCAGATAAATGAAAAACTGTTTTTT.

A few counts support this clonotype. The chain is built from TRBV20-1 and TRBJ2-1; 13 bases agree with TRBD2. The CDR3 length is 13 residues. Trimming cost V 6 bases and J 7 bases; bases outside gene matches: 3. CDR1 and CDR2 (germline): DFQATT, SNEGSKA (reference sequence). CDR3 amino acids: CSARGLAGNEQFF. The CDR3 coding sequence is TGCAGTGCGAGGGGACTAGCGGGAAATGAGCAGTTCTTC.

This clonotype was recorded many times. The chain couples TRBV29-1 to TRBJ1-1, with D maybe TRBD1 (6 bases). CDR1 and CDR2 (germline): SQVTM, ANQGSEA. V dropped 4 bases and J dropped 4 bases, with 19 bases sitting between them. The CDR3 consists of 15 residues. For the CDR3, the DNA is TGCAGCGTTGCCGGGGGCGGATCGCCGGGCACTGAAGCTTTCTTT. Translation gives CSVAGGGSPGTEAFF.

This rearrangement joins TRBV5-5 to TRBJ2-7, with TRBD1 matching over 7 bases. CDR3 size: 14 residues. Per germline, CDR1 SGHKS and CDR2 YYEKEE (reference sequence). J gave up 3 bases and V 3 bases, and 6 bases lay outside the gene matches. CDR3 DNA: TGTGCCAGCAGCTCAACAGGGGCGAACTACGAGCAGTACTTC. Translation: CASSSTGANYEQYF.

The gene calls are TRBV11-2 and TRBJ2-1; 11 nucleotides line up with TRBD2. This CDR3 region has 20 residues. Unmatched junction bases numbered 15, after V lost 5 bases and J lost 0 bases. Germline CDR1 reads SGHAT; CDR2 reads FQNNGV. The CDR3, as DNA: TGTGCCAGCAGCGGCACTCCCGGACTAGCGGGCGGATACTCCTACAATGAGCAGTTCTTC. It codes for CASSGTPGLAGGYSYNEQFF. The complete variable domain, with remaining parts taken from reference TRBV11-2 and TRBJ2-1, reads EAGVAQSPRYKIIEKRQSVAFWCNPISGHATLYWYQQILGQGPKLLIQFQNNGVVDDSQLPKDRFSAERLKGVDSTLKIQPAKLEDSAVYLCASSGTPGLAGGYSYNEQFFGPGTRLTVL.

This clonotype was seen a handful of times. The V gene is TRBV4-2, the J gene TRBJ2-2; 8 bases align to TRBD2. With V trimmed by 6 bases and J by 2 bases, 8 bases remained unmatched. Germline CDR1 LGHNA, CDR2 YNFKEQ. This CDR3 spans 16 amino acids. CDR3 in DNA: TGTGCCAGCAGTGAGAAACTAGCGGCAAACACCGGGGAGCTGTTTTTT. It yields the protein CASSEKLAANTGELFF.